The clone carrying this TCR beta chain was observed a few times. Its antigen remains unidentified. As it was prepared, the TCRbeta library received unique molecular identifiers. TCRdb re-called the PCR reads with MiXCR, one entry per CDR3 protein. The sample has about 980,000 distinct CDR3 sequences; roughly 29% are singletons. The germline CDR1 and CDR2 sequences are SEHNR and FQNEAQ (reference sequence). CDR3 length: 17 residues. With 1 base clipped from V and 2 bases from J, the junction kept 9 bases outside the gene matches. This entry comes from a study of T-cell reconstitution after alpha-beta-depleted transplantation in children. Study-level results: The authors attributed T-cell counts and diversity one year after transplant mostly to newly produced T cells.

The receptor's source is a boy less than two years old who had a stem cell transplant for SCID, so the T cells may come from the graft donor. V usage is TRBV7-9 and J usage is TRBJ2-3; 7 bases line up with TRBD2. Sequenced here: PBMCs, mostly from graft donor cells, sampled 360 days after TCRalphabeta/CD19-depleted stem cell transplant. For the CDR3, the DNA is TGTGCCAGCAGCTTAGGCGGAACTAGCGACTCCACAGATACGCAGTATTTT. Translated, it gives CASSLGGTSDSTDTQYF.